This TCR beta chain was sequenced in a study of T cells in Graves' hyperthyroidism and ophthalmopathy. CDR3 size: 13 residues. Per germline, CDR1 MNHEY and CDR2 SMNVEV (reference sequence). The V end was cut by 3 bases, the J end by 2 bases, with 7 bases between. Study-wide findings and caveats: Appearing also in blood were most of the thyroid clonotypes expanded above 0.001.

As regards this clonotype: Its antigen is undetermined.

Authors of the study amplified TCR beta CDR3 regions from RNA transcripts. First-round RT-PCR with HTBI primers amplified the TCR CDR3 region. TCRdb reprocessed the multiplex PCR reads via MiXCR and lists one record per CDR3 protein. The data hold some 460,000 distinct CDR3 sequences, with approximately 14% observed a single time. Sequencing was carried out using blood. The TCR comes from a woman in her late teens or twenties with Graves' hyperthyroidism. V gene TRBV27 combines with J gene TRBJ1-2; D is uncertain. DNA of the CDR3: TGTGCCAGCAGTTTTCTTCCGAACTATGGCTACACCTTC. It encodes CASSFLPNYGYTF.